Below, one T cell receptor (beta chain) is given with its context. Its antigen is unknown. The CDR3 is 15 amino acids. Trimming shortened V by 4 bases and J by 3 bases, and 15 bases separated the two germline ends. Germline assignment: CDR1 KGHSH and CDR2 LQKENI. The lymph nodes were axillary draining lymph nodes from breast cancer patients. TCRdb processed the multiplex PCR reads anew with MiXCR; each CDR3 protein has one entry. Of 190,000 or so distinct CDR3 sequences listed, roughly 31% are singletons. This sample stems from a study of breast tumors, draining lymph nodes, adjacent tissues. Study results and caveats: Luminal-like breast cancer showed significantly higher tumor–nontumor repertoire similarity than basal-like.

The V call is TRBV18, the J call TRBJ1-2; D call uncertain. The receptor's source is a female donor with breast cancer. Some clones in this sample may be carry-over from other donors' samples. The specimen sequenced was axillary lymph node tissue. CDR3 in DNA: TGTGCCAGCTCACGACTTAGTGGGGTCGACTATGGCTACACCTTC. Encoded protein: CASSRLSGVDYGYTF.